This T cell receptor (beta chain) appears in the sequencing data of a study of beta chain features in type 1 diabetes. The study, taken as a whole, reports: Patients and controls would share equally any PCR tilt toward shorter templates.

V was shortened by 5 bases and J by 8 bases, with 7 bases between the two germline ends. CDR1 is SGHAT and CDR2 is FQNNGV in the germline V gene. This CDR3 contains 11 residues. The sequenced template was cDNA made from the entire isolated RNA. The table came from immunoSEQ multiplex PCR; TCRdb's copy has only in-frame clones and leaves some out. The sample contains hundreds of thousands of clones, 30% of which appear only once. Concerning this clone: As yet, its antigen is unknown.

The receptor comes from a man younger than 35 in good health. The V gene is TRBV11-2, the J gene TRBJ2-1, with unresolved D. Material for sequencing was naive CD4+ T cells from blood. CDR3 nucleotide sequence: TGTGCCAGCAGCATTGGGCATGAGCAGTTCTTC. This translates into CASSIGHEQFF.